This is a list of T cell receptor beta chains from one sample in a study of early T cells in non-severe SARS-CoV-2 infection. TCRdb used MiXCR to reprocess the 5' RACE reads, holding one entry per CDR3 protein. The profile covers 55,000 to 75,000 distinct CDR3 sequences, with approximately 9.1% appearing a single time and about 16% taken by the ten largest. Source: whole blood, taken at baseline. These TCRs come from an adult who was a healthcare worker with PCR-confirmed SARS-CoV-2 infection or an uninfected control (not recorded which). The CDR3 runs from the conserved cysteine through the conserved F or W. The order of the fields is D gene, clone size, J gene, V gene, CDR3 protein, CDR3 DNA. D genes are given only for firm matches. Rows give clone size only sometimes, using once, few, many, or a class for an expanded clone.

D: TRBD2; size: NA; J: TRBJ2-3; V: TRBV20-1; CDR3: CSATTSGSGTDTQYF; DNA: TGCAGTGCTACTACCAGCGGGAGTGGGACAGATACGCAGTATTTT
D: NA; size: many; J: TRBJ1-4; V: TRBV3-2; CDR3: CASSPGIVSGTGNEKLFF; DNA: TGTGCCAGCAGCCCGGGCATCGTTTCCGGGACAGGGAATGAAAAACTGTTTTTT
D: TRBD1; size: NA; J: TRBJ2-3; V: TRBV5-5; CDR3: CASSLRLDRGRDTQYF; DNA: TGTGCCAGCAGCTTGCGGCTGGACAGGGGGCGAGATACGCAGTATTTT
D: NA; size: NA; J: TRBJ2-7; V: TRBV6-4; CDR3: CARTGGDTAYEQYF; DNA: TGTGCCAGGACCGGTGGGGACACTGCCTACGAGCAGTACTTC
D: NA; size: many; J: TRBJ2-4; V: TRBV3-1; CDR3: CASSTDRLAVYF; DNA: TGTGCCAGCAGCACGGACAGATTGGCCGTCTACTTC
D: NA; size: NA; J: TRBJ2-7; V: TRBV5-1; CDR3: CASSSLGGSGPYEQYF; DNA: TGCGCCAGCAGCTCCCTGGGGGGTAGCGGTCCCTACGAGCAGTACTTC
D: NA; size: few; J: TRBJ2-6; V: TRBV12-3/TRBV12-4; CDR3: CASSLRAGLSGANVLTF; DNA: TGTGCCAGCAGTCTCCGAGCAGGACTCTCTGGGGCCAACGTCCTGACTTTC
D: TRBD2; size: many; J: TRBJ2-1; V: TRBV29-1; CDR3: CSVVFLAGVYEQFF; DNA: TGCAGCGTTGTTTTCCTAGCGGGAGTCTATGAGCAGTTCTTC
D: TRBD1; size: NA; J: TRBJ1-4; V: TRBV7-2; CDR3: CASSLGSSTGTAKKLFF; DNA: TGTGCCAGCAGCTTAGGGAGCTCGACAGGGACTGCGAAAAAACTGTTTTTT
D: TRBD1; size: many; J: TRBJ1-2; V: TRBV6-1; CDR3: CASNQRTGGFNNGYTF; DNA: TGTGCCAGCAATCAGCGGACAGGGGGGTTTAATAATGGCTACACCTTC
D: TRBD1; size: NA; J: TRBJ2-7; V: TRBV6-2/TRBV6-3; CDR3: CASSYYRGTYGVQYF; DNA: TGTGCCAGCAGTTACTACAGGGGAACCTACGGTGTGCAGTACTTC
D: TRBD1; size: many; J: TRBJ1-1; V: TRBV6-6; CDR3: CASTLDRATTEAFF; DNA: TGTGCCAGCACCCTGGACAGGGCTACCACTGAAGCTTTCTTT
D: NA; size: NA; J: TRBJ1-4; V: TRBV7-9; CDR3: CASRRDMGEKLFF; DNA: TGTGCCAGCAGAAGGGACATGGGTGAAAAACTGTTTTTT
D: TRBD2; size: many; J: TRBJ2-1; V: TRBV4-3; CDR3: CASSQDLASGENEQFF; DNA: TGCGCCAGCAGCCAAGATCTTGCTAGCGGGGAAAATGAGCAGTTCTTC
D: TRBD1; size: many; J: TRBJ2-7; V: TRBV24-1; CDR3: CATSGGTGDRPYEQYF; DNA: TGTGCCACCAGTGGCGGAACAGGGGACCGTCCCTACGAGCAGTACTTC
D: NA; size: NA; J: TRBJ2-7; V: TRBV6-2/TRBV6-3; CDR3: CASTFTRPTGEQYF; DNA: TGTGCCAGCACCTTTACACGACCTACAGGCGAGCAGTACTTC
D: NA; size: few; J: TRBJ1-2; V: TRBV5-1; CDR3: CASGPTRTGSFGYTF; DNA: TGCGCCAGCGGACCGACAAGGACGGGCTCTTTTGGCTACACCTTC
D: NA; size: many; J: TRBJ2-2; V: TRBV4-2; CDR3: CASSRRDGLTGELFF; DNA: TGTGCCAGCAGCCGAAGGGACGGTCTCACCGGGGAGCTGTTTTTT
D: NA; size: many; J: TRBJ2-1; V: TRBV6-2/TRBV6-3; CDR3: CASTKGGILEQFF; DNA: TGTGCCAGCACCAAAGGGGGTATACTTGAGCAGTTCTTC
D: NA; size: medium-sized; J: TRBJ1-3; V: TRBV20-1; CDR3: CSARDRVAGNTIYF; DNA: TGCAGTGCTAGAGACAGGGTCGCTGGAAACACCATATATTTT
D: NA; size: NA; J: TRBJ2-7; V: TRBV20-1; CDR3: CSASRTGYEQYF; DNA: TGCAGTGCTTCCCGCACAGGATACGAGCAGTACTTC
D: NA; size: many; J: TRBJ1-6; V: TRBV12-3/TRBV12-4; CDR3: CAIKSSYNSPLHF; DNA: TGTGCCATCAAGAGCTCCTATAATTCACCCCTCCACTTT
D: NA; size: few; J: TRBJ2-3; V: TRBV7-3; CDR3: CASSSQPSGGDTQYF; DNA: TGTGCCAGCAGCTCACAACCCTCAGGGGGGGATACGCAGTATTTT
D: TRBD1; size: many; J: TRBJ1-1; V: TRBV12-3/TRBV12-4; CDR3: CASSRQGAGAEAFF; DNA: TGTGCCAGCAGCCGCCAGGGGGCCGGGGCTGAAGCTTTCTTT
D: TRBD2; size: NA; J: TRBJ2-7; V: TRBV13; CDR3: CASSSRGAGGYEQYF; DNA: TGTGCCAGCAGCTCCAGGGGAGCGGGAGGGTACGAGCAGTACTTC
D: TRBD1; size: NA; J: TRBJ2-2; V: TRBV7-6; CDR3: CASSFRGHNTGELFF; DNA: TGTGCCAGCAGCTTCAGGGGGCACAACACCGGGGAGCTGTTTTTT
D: TRBD2; size: few; J: TRBJ2-1; V: TRBV5-1; CDR3: CASSPIAGAYNEQFF; DNA: TGCGCCAGCAGCCCGATAGCGGGAGCGTACAATGAGCAGTTCTTC
D: NA; size: many; J: TRBJ1-5; V: TRBV25-1; CDR3: CASSPGGRGNQPQHF; DNA: TGTGCCAGCAGTCCGGGGGGAAGGGGCAATCAGCCCCAGCATTTT
D: NA; size: many; J: TRBJ1-5; V: TRBV7-9; CDR3: CASSLASSNQPQHF; DNA: TGTGCCAGCAGCTTAGCTTCCAGCAATCAGCCCCAGCATTTT
D: TRBD1; size: many; J: TRBJ2-7; V: TRBV7-6; CDR3: CASSPTRGGQRSSYEQYF; DNA: TGTGCCAGCAGCCCAACCCGTGGGGGACAGCGAAGCTCCTACGAGCAGTACTTC
D: NA; size: few; J: TRBJ1-6; V: TRBV7-6; CDR3: CASSPQGFSSPLHF; DNA: TGTGCCAGCAGCCCCCAGGGGTTCAGTTCACCCCTCCACTTT
D: TRBD1; size: few; J: TRBJ2-7; V: TRBV13; CDR3: CASSPRPGQGGYFSYEQYF; DNA: TGTGCCAGCAGCCCTAGGCCGGGACAGGGAGGTTACTTCTCCTACGAGCAGTACTTC
D: NA; size: few; J: TRBJ2-4; V: TRBV9; CDR3: CASSVSHGTGTKNIQYF; DNA: TGTGCCAGCAGCGTTTCACACGGCACCGGTACCAAAAACATTCAGTACTTC
D: TRBD2; size: few; J: TRBJ2-5; V: TRBV12-3/TRBV12-4; CDR3: CASVPGGREETQYF; DNA: TGTGCCAGCGTCCCGGGAGGGCGTGAAGAGACCCAGTACTTC
D: NA; size: few; J: TRBJ2-7; V: TRBV7-9; CDR3: CASSLASGGGQYF; DNA: TGTGCCAGCAGCTTAGCTTCCGGCGGCGGTCAGTACTTC
D: NA; size: many; J: TRBJ2-2; V: TRBV28; CDR3: CASSFYRGGTGELFF; DNA: TGTGCCAGCAGTTTTTATCGGGGCGGCACCGGGGAGCTGTTTTTT
D: NA; size: few; J: TRBJ2-7; V: TRBV18; CDR3: CASDEGPFGYEQYF; DNA: TGTGCCAGCGACGAGGGCCCGTTTGGTTACGAGCAGTACTTC
D: NA; size: NA; J: TRBJ2-5; V: TRBV7-3; CDR3: CASRPSGAGQETQYF; DNA: TGTGCCAGCCGGCCGAGTGGGGCGGGACAAGAGACCCAGTACTTC
D: TRBD2; size: few; J: TRBJ2-1; V: TRBV20-1; CDR3: CSASRRASGSLRSYNEQFF; DNA: TGCAGTGCTTCCCGAAGGGCTAGCGGGAGTCTCAGGTCCTACAATGAGCAGTTCTTC
D: TRBD2; size: NA; J: TRBJ2-7; V: TRBV27; CDR3: CASSPGTTPAYEQYF; DNA: TGTGCCAGCAGTCCGGGGACTACCCCGGCCTACGAGCAGTACTTC